Included here is one TCR beta chain sequence, with context. Its antigen is undetermined. This sample was taken from a study of Ad26.COV2.S vaccination and SARS-CoV-2 variants. Study-level results: Quantification of TCR breadth and depth may have yielded underestimates of total T cell responses. Comparable non-spike TCR breadth was observed in vaccine and placebo recipients. Substantial breadth was reported for post-vaccination spike-specific CD8+ and CD4+ T cells.

Treatment specified: over 15 received Ad26.COV2.S at low or high dose, single or two shots; about 5 received placebo; per-sample allocation not given. Sample collection was performed on day 63 after the first vaccine or placebo injection. Participants' vaccine, an Ad26 vector, delivered Wuhan-strain SARS-CoV-2 spike. Generated by immunoSEQ multiplex PCR, the TCRdb table keeps only in-frame clones and is missing some. This table has some 520,000 clones, 70% to 90% appearing once. The junction had 8 bases not matched to a gene; V was cut back by 6 bases and J by 2 bases. This CDR3 spans 17 amino acids. CDR1 KGHSH and CDR2 LQKENI come from the germline V gene.

The sequencing used peripheral blood, collected in a trial of Ad26.COV2.S vaccine versus placebo. The J gene is TRBJ2-5, the V gene TRBV18, with 14 bases fitting TRBD2. The receptor comes from a person between 18 and 59 years old who received the Ad26.COV2.S COVID-19 vaccine or a placebo. The CDR3 protein is CASSLGLAGGQQETQYF. The DNA of the CDR3 is TGTGCCAGCTCCCTTGGACTAGCGGGAGGCCAGCAAGAGACCCAGTACTTC.